Shown below are 3 T cell receptor beta chains from a single sample sequenced in a study of beta chain features in type 1 diabetes. Study results and caveats: Type 1 diabetes patients had moderately but significantly shorter TCRB CDR3s in all four CD4+ subsets.

Their antigens remain unidentified. The investigators reverse transcribed all of the isolated RNA, so they sequenced expressed TCRB transcripts. Profiling relied on immunoSEQ multiplex PCR, and the TCRdb table lists in-frame clones only, not all of them. Of hundreds of thousands of clones listed, about an eighth are singletons. Sample: naive CD4+ T cells from blood. These receptor sequences come from a man younger than 35 with type 1 diabetes.

The table lists this clone with a few counts. The chain carries TRBV7-2 and TRBJ1-2; unclear D gene. V lost 1 base and J lost 7, with 7 bases in between. The CDR3 runs 12 residues. The germline gives CDR1 SGHTA, CDR2 FQGNSA. CDR3 region: CASSLELGGYTF. CDR3 sequence (DNA): TGTGCCAGCAGCTTAGAGCTGGGTGGCTACACCTTC.

This clone was recorded a few times. This sequence joins TRBV6-6 and TRBJ2-5; 9 bases align to TRBD1. CDR1 and CDR2 from the germline V gene are MNHNY and SVGAGI (reference sequence). CDR3 length: 16 amino acids. V shed 4 bases and J 5 bases; nucleotides not matched to a gene: 11. The CDR3 bases are TGTGCCAGCAGTTCGCCGGGACAGGGAAGTGTCGAGACCCAGTACTTC. It yields the protein CASSSPGQGSVETQYF.

The chain uses TRBV5-6 and TRBJ2-3; tentative D call: TRBD1 (6 bases). This CDR3 spans 14 amino acids. CDR1 and CDR2 (germline): SGHDT, YYEEEE. The germline V and J ends were trimmed by 5 bases and 4 bases, with 14 bases remaining between them. As DNA, the CDR3 is TGTGCCAGCAGGTTAAGGGGGTCTTCAGATACGCAGTATTTT. Its protein product is CASRLRGSSDTQYF.